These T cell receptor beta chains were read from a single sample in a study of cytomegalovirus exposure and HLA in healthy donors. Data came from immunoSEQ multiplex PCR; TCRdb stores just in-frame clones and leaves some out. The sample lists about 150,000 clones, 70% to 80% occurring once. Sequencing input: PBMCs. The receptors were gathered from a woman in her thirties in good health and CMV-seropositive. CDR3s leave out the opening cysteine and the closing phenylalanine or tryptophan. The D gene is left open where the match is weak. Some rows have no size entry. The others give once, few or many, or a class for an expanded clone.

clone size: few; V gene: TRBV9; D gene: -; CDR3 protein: ASSAPPANVLT
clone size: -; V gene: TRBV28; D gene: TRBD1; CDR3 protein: ASRSGTDQPQH
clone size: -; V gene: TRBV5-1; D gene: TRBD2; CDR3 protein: ASSATSDTNTGELF
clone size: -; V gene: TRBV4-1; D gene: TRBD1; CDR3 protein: ASSPRDRDTEAF
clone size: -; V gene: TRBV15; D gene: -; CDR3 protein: ATSSVGGARANYGYT
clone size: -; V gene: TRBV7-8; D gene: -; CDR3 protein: ASSLDSHNTEAF
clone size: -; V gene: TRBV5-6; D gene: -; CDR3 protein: ASSLIEEQY
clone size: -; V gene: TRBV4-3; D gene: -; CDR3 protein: ASSPSLGDYEQY
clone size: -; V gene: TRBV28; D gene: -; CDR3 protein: ASSPSYGYT
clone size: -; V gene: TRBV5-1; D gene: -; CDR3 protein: ASSLQQRQVSGEQF
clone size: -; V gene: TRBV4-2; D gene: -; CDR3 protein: ASSSRGPSYNEQF
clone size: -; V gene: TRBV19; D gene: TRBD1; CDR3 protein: ASSPRQGAGEAF
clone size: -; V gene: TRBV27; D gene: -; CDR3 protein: ASSLPGYNEQF
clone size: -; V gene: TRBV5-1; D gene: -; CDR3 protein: ASSAEGEWAYNEQF
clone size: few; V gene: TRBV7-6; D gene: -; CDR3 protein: ASSLGARGYEQY
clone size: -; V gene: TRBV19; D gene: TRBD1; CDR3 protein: ASTQGEAYNEQF
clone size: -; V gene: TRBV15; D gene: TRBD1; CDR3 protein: ATGQVQETQY